A selection of T cell receptor beta chains follows, all from one sample in a study of CD8 T cells in Susac syndrome. Via MiXCR, TCRdb re-called the immunoSEQ multiplex PCR reads, giving one row per CDR3 protein. The sample carries roughly 120,000 distinct CDR3 sequences, more than 85% recorded once. The specimen was CD8+ T cells from PBMCs. Receptors were obtained from a human donor with multiple sclerosis. Both conserved end residues are part of each CDR3. Fields, in order: J gene, D gene, CDR3 length, V gene, clone size, CDR3 protein, CDR3 DNA. The D gene is left open where the match is weak. Expanded clones get a size class; other rows say once, few or many, or leave the size out.

>TRBJ2-2|TRBD1|16|TRBV6-4|NA
CASSDETGKNTGELFF
TGTGCCAGCAGTGACGAGACAGGGAAGAACACCGGGGAGCTGTTTTTT
>TRBJ2-1|NA|13|TRBV12-3/TRBV12-4|NA
CASNPGTLDEQFF
TGTGCCAGCAACCCGGGGACCCTAGATGAGCAGTTCTTC
>TRBJ1-1|NA|14|TRBV28|NA
CASSLFREVTEAFF
TGTGCCAGCAGTTTATTCAGGGAAGTAACTGAAGCTTTCTTT
>TRBJ2-6|TRBD1|20|TRBV9|NA
CASSVPYPRQGPPGANVLTF
TGTGCCAGCAGCGTACCGTACCCCAGACAGGGCCCCCCTGGGGCCAACGTCCTGACTTTC
>TRBJ2-5|NA|13|TRBV5-1|NA
CASSPVYQETQYF
TGCGCCAGCAGCCCGGTCTACCAAGAGACCCAGTACTTC
>TRBJ2-1|TRBD2|13|TRBV29-1|NA
CSVPGLDYHEQFF
TGCAGCGTGCCGGGACTAGATTACCATGAGCAGTTCTTC
>TRBJ1-1|NA|17|TRBV20-1|NA
CSARTSPLAGLNTEAFF
TGCAGTGCTAGGACATCACCGCTAGCAGGGCTGAACACTGAAGCTTTCTTT
>TRBJ2-5|TRBD1|15|TRBV3-1|NA
CASSHVTGGTETQYF
TGTGCCAGCAGCCACGTAACAGGGGGAACGGAGACCCAGTACTTC
>TRBJ1-1|NA|12|TRBV29-1|NA
CSVEKVYTEAFF
TGCAGCGTTGAAAAGGTCTACACTGAAGCTTTCTTT
>TRBJ2-3|NA|14|TRBV20-1|NA
CSARDRGWGDTQYF
TGCAGTGCTAGAGACCGGGGGTGGGGGGATACGCAGTATTTT
>TRBJ1-6|NA|15|TRBV9|NA
CASSETGVEGSPLHF
TGTGCCAGCAGCGAGACGGGAGTCGAGGGTTCACCCCTCCACTTT
>TRBJ2-2|TRBD1|16|TRBV24-1|NA
CATSDRDRRSTGELFF
TGTGCCACCAGTGACCGGGACAGGAGAAGCACCGGGGAGCTGTTTTTT
>TRBJ2-1|TRBD2|13|TRBV20-1|NA
CSASGLAANEQFF
TGCAGTGCTAGTGGACTAGCGGCCAATGAGCAGTTCTTC
>TRBJ2-6|NA|17|TRBV9|once
CASSAFTGNSGANVLTF
TGTGCCAGCAGCGCCTTTACCGGAAACTCTGGGGCCAACGTCCTGACTTTC
>TRBJ1-5|NA|15|TRBV20-1|NA
CSARDTGKGTQPQHF
TGCAGTGCTAGGGACACAGGGAAGGGCACCCAGCCCCAGCATTTT
>TRBJ1-5|TRBD1|14|TRBV11-2|NA
CASSRQGGNQPQHF
TGTGCCAGCAGCCGACAGGGCGGCAATCAGCCCCAGCATTTT
>TRBJ2-1|NA|15|TRBV13|NA
CASSPSEVPDNEQFF
TGTGCCAGCAGCCCTAGCGAGGTGCCGGACAATGAGCAGTTCTTC
>TRBJ2-5|NA|13|TRBV29-1|NA
CSVDLEAAETQYF
TGCAGCGTCGACCTAGAGGCTGCAGAGACCCAGTACTTC
>TRBJ2-7|NA|13|TRBV12-3/TRBV12-4|NA
CASSTGTKYEQYF
TGTGCCAGCAGTACCGGGACAAAGTACGAGCAGTACTTC
>TRBJ2-1|NA|13|TRBV7-2|NA
CASSLVSGGVQFF
TGTGCCAGCAGCTTAGTTAGCGGCGGGGTCCAGTTCTTC
>TRBJ2-7|TRBD1|12|TRBV20-1|NA
CSARDRGLEQYF
TGCAGTGCTAGGGACAGGGGGCTGGAGCAGTACTTC
>TRBJ2-2|TRBD1|15|TRBV9|NA
CASSGGQGAGGELFF
TGTGCCAGCAGCGGGGGACAGGGGGCCGGCGGGGAGCTGTTTTTT
>TRBJ2-1|TRBD2|18|TRBV13|NA
CASSLGASGRAFGNEQFF
TGTGCCAGCAGCTTAGGCGCTAGCGGGAGGGCCTTCGGCAATGAGCAGTTCTTC
>TRBJ2-3|TRBD2|15|TRBV4-2|NA
CASSQGLAGKDTQYF
TGTGCCAGCAGCCAGGGACTAGCGGGGAAGGATACGCAGTATTTT
>TRBJ2-7|NA|12|TRBV5-1|NA
CASSSAVYEQYF
TGCGCCAGCAGCTCGGCGGTATACGAGCAGTACTTC
>TRBJ1-1|NA|15|TRBV11-3|NA
CASSPFTGGNTEAFF
TGTGCCAGCAGCCCTTTTACCGGGGGGAACACTGAAGCTTTCTTT
>TRBJ2-2|NA|11|TRBV12-3/TRBV12-4|NA
CATTLSGELFF
TGTGCCACCACCTTATCCGGGGAGCTGTTTTTT
>TRBJ2-3|NA|16|TRBV4-2|NA
CASSQTPSPATDTQYF
TGTGCCAGCAGCCAAACTCCAAGCCCGGCGACAGATACGCAGTATTTT
>TRBJ1-1|NA|16|TRBV5-1|NA
CASSLRTVPLNTEAFF
TGCGCCAGCAGCTTAAGGACAGTACCATTGAACACTGAAGCTTTCTTT
>TRBJ2-3|NA|13|TRBV9|NA
CASSISGSDTQYF
TGTGCCAGCAGTATTAGCGGATCAGATACGCAGTATTTT
>TRBJ2-4|TRBD2|16|TRBV27|once
CASSFSERGFKNIQYF
TGTGCCAGCAGTTTTTCTGAGCGGGGGTTCAAAAACATTCAGTACTTC
>TRBJ2-7|TRBD1|14|TRBV27|NA
CASSRQGTSYEQYF
TGTGCCAGCAGCAGACAGGGGACCTCCTACGAGCAGTACTTC
>TRBJ2-1|TRBD2|14|TRBV5-8|NA
CASSLAGGRDEQFF
TGTGCCAGCAGCTTGGCGGGGGGGCGGGATGAGCAGTTCTTC
>TRBJ2-7|NA|16|TRBV19|once
CASSPLEGMGRYEQYF
TGTGCCAGTAGCCCTCTGGAAGGGATGGGTCGTTACGAGCAGTACTTC
>TRBJ1-5|NA|13|TRBV9|NA
CASSVDGNQPQHF
TGTGCCAGCAGCGTAGACGGGAATCAGCCCCAGCATTTT
>TRBJ1-2|NA|13|TRBV29-1|NA
CSVVSTSTYGYTF
TGCAGCGTTGTTTCAACCTCAACTTATGGCTACACCTTC
>TRBJ2-1|NA|14|TRBV11-2|NA
CASSRAGDYNEQFF
TGTGCCAGCAGCCGGGCAGGGGACTACAATGAGCAGTTCTTC
>TRBJ2-1|TRBD2|18|TRBV7-2|NA
CASSLVAGGASSYNEQFF
TGTGCCAGCAGCTTAGTGGCCGGGGGGGCTAGCTCCTACAATGAGCAGTTCTTC
>TRBJ2-1|NA|12|TRBV29-1|NA
CSVGTGANELFF
NA
>TRBJ1-5|TRBD1|14|TRBV24-1|NA
CATRATGDNQPQHF
TGTGCCACCAGAGCCACAGGGGACAATCAGCCCCAGCATTTT
>TRBJ2-5|TRBD2|11|TRBV5-1|NA
CASLAGETQYF
TGCGCCAGTTTAGCGGGAGAGACCCAGTACTTC
>TRBJ2-7|NA|15|TRBV14|NA
CASRPRTAPSYEQYF
TGTGCCAGCAGACCCAGGACAGCACCCTCCTACGAGCAGTACTTC
>TRBJ2-7|NA|13|TRBV7-6|NA
CASSPGWTYEQYF
TGTGCCAGCAGCCCGGGGTGGACCTACGAGCAGTACTTC
>TRBJ1-6|NA|13|TRBV4-1|once
CASSQEPNSPLHF
TGCGCCAGCAGCCAAGAACCGAATTCACCCCTCCACTTT
>TRBJ2-2|TRBD2|15|TRBV6-5|NA
CASSPLEGGTGELFF
TGTGCCAGCAGTCCGTTGGAGGGAGGGACCGGGGAGCTGTTTTTT
>TRBJ2-1|TRBD2|18|TRBV13|NA
CASSPPAGAETGYNEQFF
TGTGCCAGCAGCCCGCCGGCGGGAGCAGAAACTGGTTACAATGAGCAGTTCTTC
>TRBJ2-3|NA|13|TRBV19|NA
CASSILLSDTQYF
TGTGCCAGTAGTATTTTGTTGTCAGATACGCAGTATTTT
>TRBJ2-1|NA|15|TRBV12-3/TRBV12-4|NA
CASSFWHRLHNEQFF
TGTGCCAGCAGTTTCTGGCACCGACTCCACAATGAGCAGTTCTTC
>TRBJ1-5|TRBD1|15|TRBV12-5|NA
CASGEQDRGNQPQHF
TGTGCTAGTGGTGAACAAGACAGGGGCAATCAGCCCCAGCATTTT